This entry lists 26 T cell receptor beta chains sequenced from one sample in a study of T cell repertoires in cytomegalovirus infection. In TCRdb, the reads were re-called with MiXCR into one record per CDR3 protein. Here the sample spans 85,000 to 130,000 distinct CDR3 sequences, roughly a quarter being singletons. Sequencing was carried out using CD8+ T cells from PBMCs. These receptors were obtained from a human donor in good health (CMV status not recorded). Some clones in this sample may be carry-over from other donors' samples.

CDR3 protein: CASSLVIGAYEQYF. The CDR3 bases are TGTGCCAGCAGCTTAGTTATCGGAGCCTACGAGCAGTACTTC. The gene calls are TRBV7-3 and TRBJ2-7; D not resolved. The CDR3 has 14 residues. Between the trimmed V and J ends, which lost 2 bases and 2 bases, there was a span of 10 bases. Looked up from germline, CDR1 is SGHTA and CDR2 is FQGTGA.

V gene TRBV13 combines with J gene TRBJ2-7; 7 bases match TRBD1. The CDR3 covers 14 residues. Trimming removed 1 base from V and 6 bases from J; junction bases left unmatched: 6. The germline V gene encodes CDR1 PRHDT and CDR2 FYEKMQ (reference sequence). The CDR3 DNA reads as TGTGCCAGCAGCTTAGACAGGGGTGGGGGCGAGCAGTACTTC. It yields the protein CASSLDRGGGEQYF.

This chain connects TRBV20-1 to TRBJ2-7; D is possibly TRBD1 or TRBD2 (5 bases each). CDR3 length: 16 residues. V lost 6 bases and J 3 bases, leaving 24 bases between the germline ends. The germline gives CDR1 DFQATT, CDR2 SNEGSKA (reference sequence). The CDR3 region is CSASGQGDSWDYEQYF. DNA of the CDR3: TGCAGTGCCTCGGGGCAGGGCGACTCGTGGGACTACGAGCAGTACTTC.

The rearrangement uses TRBV19 and TRBJ2-1, with 15 bases lining up with TRBD2. Germline assignment: CDR1 LNHDA and CDR2 SQIVND (reference sequence). This CDR3 is built from 18 residues. V lost 8 bases, J lost 4 bases, and 12 bases stayed unmatched. This CDR3 is CASEPGLAGGPWYNEQFF. CDR3 nucleotide sequence: TGTGCCAGTGAGCCGGGACTAGCGGGAGGCCCCTGGTACAATGAGCAGTTCTTC. Using reference TRBV19 and TRBJ2-1 for the parts outside the CDR3, the full variable domain is DGGITQSPKYLFRKEGQNVTLSCEQNLNHDAMYWYRQDPGQGLRLIYYSQIVNDFQKGDIAEGYSVSREKKESFPLTVTSAQKNPTAFYLCASEPGLAGGPWYNEQFFGPGTRLTVL.

This clonotype was seen a few times. The CDR3 loop reads CASSFRGTDEQYF. DNA for the CDR3: TGTGCCAGCAGTTTCAGGGGGACCGACGAGCAGTACTTC. The rearrangement links TRBV28 to TRBJ2-7; 7 bases map to TRBD1. The germline gives CDR1 MDHEN, CDR2 SYDVKM. This CDR3 is built from 13 residues. Trimming cost V 3 bases and J 5 bases; bases outside gene matches: 4.

This clonotype was recorded a few times. The rearrangement links TRBV12-3 or TRBV12-4 to TRBJ2-2, with D perhaps matching TRBD1 (5 bases). The CDR3 has 13 amino acids. V gave up 6 bases and J gave up 0 bases, with 5 bases separating them. The chain's CDR3 is CASRQANTGELFF. CDR3 bases: TGTGCCAGCAGACAGGCGAACACCGGGGAGCTGTTTTTT.

J is TRBJ1-1 and V is TRBV5-6; D ambiguous. The germline V gene encodes CDR1 SGHDT and CDR2 YYEEEE. Trimming shortened V by 4 bases and J by 1 base, and 8 bases separated the two germline ends. The CDR3 has 13 residues. The CDR3 DNA reads as TGTGCCAGCAGCGAAACACCGAACACTGAAGCTTTCTTT. As protein: CASSETPNTEAFF.

In this sample, this clonotype turned up many times. The chain uses TRBV7-2 and TRBJ2-1; the D gene is possibly TRBD1 (6 bases). This CDR3 region has 15 residues. V lost 5 bases, J lost 3 bases, and 14 bases lay in between. CDR1 and CDR2 from the germline V gene are SGHTA and FQGNSA. The CDR3 region is CASSPDRRYYNEQFF. CDR3 bases: TGTGCCAGCAGCCCCGACAGGCGATACTACAATGAGCAGTTCTTC.

This clonotype was seen many times. V usage is TRBV5-5 and J usage is TRBJ2-6, with a possible D match to TRBD2 (6 bases). Trimming shortened V by 4 bases and J by 0 bases, and 17 bases separated the two germline ends. The CDR3 length is 18 residues. Germline loops: CDR1 SGHKS, CDR2 YYEKEE (reference sequence). The CDR3 DNA reads TGTGCCAGCAGCCTTCTATCAGGGACTTACTCTGGGGCCAACGTCCTGACTTTC. This encodes CASSLLSGTYSGANVLTF.

The chain couples TRBV6-8 to TRBJ2-1; 7 bases align to TRBD2. Germline assignment: CDR1 MNHGY and CDR2 SAAAGT. J lost 4 bases, V lost 3 bases, and 9 bases had no gene match. This CDR3 spans 16 amino acids. The CDR3 is CASSYGGGSGYNEQFF. Written as DNA, the CDR3 is TGTGCCAGCAGTTATGGAGGCGGGAGCGGTTACAATGAGCAGTTCTTC.

This clonotype showed up many times. J is TRBJ2-2 and V is TRBV7-9; 11 nucleotides line up with TRBD1. Germline CDR1 and CDR2: SEHNR and FQNEAQ (reference sequence). V shed 7 bases, J shed 5 bases, and the junction held 12 bases outside the gene matches. The CDR3 has 17 residues. The CDR3 DNA reads as TGTGCCAGCATTCGGACAGGGGGCATCGGATGGACCGGGGAGCTGTTTTTT. Protein sequence: CASIRTGGIGWTGELFF.

The DNA for the CDR3 is TGTGCCAGCAGCTTAGATGTGGGGCGCTCCTACGAGCAGTACTTC. Protein product: CASSLDVGRSYEQYF. The chain uses TRBV7-9 and TRBJ2-7, with D perhaps matching TRBD1 (5 bases). The length of the CDR3 is 15 residues. The ends were cut back, 1 base at V and 0 bases at J, with 10 bases in the middle. Looked up from germline, CDR1 is SEHNR and CDR2 is FQNEAQ (reference sequence). The variable domain in full, completed from reference TRBV7-9 and TRBJ2-7, reads DTGVSQNPRHKITKRGQNVTFRCDPISEHNRLYWYRQTLGQGPEFLTYFQNEAQLEKSRLLSDRFSAERPKGSFSTLEIQRTEQGDSAMYLCASSLDVGRSYEQYFGPGTRLTVT.

This clonotype was seen a few times. V and J are TRBV7-9 and TRBJ2-7; D remains unclear. The CDR3 consists of 10 residues. CDR1 SEHNR and CDR2 FQNEAQ come from the germline V gene (reference sequence). Trimming removed 5 bases from V and 9 bases from J, with 8 bases in between. The DNA for the CDR3 is TGTGCCAGCAGCCCACCCAGGCAGTACTTC. Protein sequence: CASSPPRQYF.

A few counts support this clonotype. V usage is TRBV4-1 and J usage is TRBJ2-2; D gene unclear. Germline V CDR1 and CDR2: MGHRA, YSYEKL. This CDR3 contains 15 residues. Trimming stripped 1 base from V and 6 bases from J, with 12 bases between. The CDR3 DNA is TGCGCCAGCAGCCAAGGATTCTCAGAAGCCGGGGAGCTGTTTTTT. Translated, it gives CASSQGFSEAGELFF.

Only a few counts were recorded for this clonotype. This chain uses TRBV7-9 with TRBJ2-7, with D perhaps TRBD2 (7 bases). Germline CDR1 SEHNR, CDR2 FQNEAQ (reference sequence). This CDR3 region has 16 residues. V lost 0 bases and J lost 5, with 17 bases in between. CDR3 sequence reads: CASSLARGGGWNEQYF. CDR3 DNA: TGTGCCAGCAGCTTAGCGCGTGGCGGGGGCTGGAACGAGCAGTACTTC.

This clonotype has only a few counts. The chain recombines TRBV6-2 or TRBV6-3 with TRBJ2-1; D call uncertain. Trimming shortened V by 7 bases and J by 4 bases, and 14 bases separated the two germline ends. This CDR3 is 14 amino acids long. CDR1 and CDR2 from the germline V gene are MNHEY and SVGEGT. CDR3 amino acids: CASKLPWGYNEQFF. CDR3 coding DNA: TGTGCCAGCAAGCTACCTTGGGGATACAATGAGCAGTTCTTC.

This clonotype was picked up many times. For the CDR3, the DNA is TGTGCCAGCACCAAGCCCGGGGAGCTGTTTTTT. It encodes CASTKPGELFF. The chain carries TRBV28 and TRBJ2-2; D not certain. CDR3 length: 11 residues. V was trimmed by 7 bases and J by 6 bases, leaving 6 bases between them. CDR1 MDHEN and CDR2 SYDVKM come from the germline V gene.

The chain joins TRBV20-1 to TRBJ2-4, with D unresolved. This CDR3 contains 13 residues. CDR1 is DFQATT, CDR2 SNEGSKA, per germline (reference sequence). Trimming shortened V by 5 bases and J by 4 bases, and 12 bases separated the two germline ends. The CDR3 DNA reads TGCAGTGCTCCTGGACCGACAAAAAACATTCAGTACTTC. Amino acid sequence: CSAPGPTKNIQYF.

The rearrangement uses TRBV19 and TRBJ2-2, with D tentatively TRBD2 (7 bases). In germline, CDR1 is LNHDA, CDR2 SQIVND (reference sequence). V was clipped by 5 bases and J by 0 bases, with 13 bases between them. The CDR3 covers 16 residues. The CDR3 nucleotides read TGTGCCAGTAGTTTTCCGGGGGGCGCGAACACCGGGGAGCTGTTTTTT. This codes for CASSFPGGANTGELFF.

The chain links TRBV18 to TRBJ2-1, with D perhaps TRBD2 (6 bases). V lost 5 bases, J lost 6 bases, and 14 bases lay in between. The CDR3 contains 14 residues. Germline CDR1 and CDR2: KGHSH and LQKENI. The CDR3 DNA reads TGTGCCAGCTCAATCGGGGGTGGACGCAATGAGCAGTTCTTC. Amino acids: CASSIGGGRNEQFF.

This clonotype was recorded at least ten times. V usage is TRBV7-9 and J usage is TRBJ2-3; the D is unclear. V was pared by 5 bases and J by 0 bases, with 9 bases between. This CDR3 comprises 14 residues. CDR1 is SEHNR and CDR2 is FQNEAQ in the germline V gene (reference sequence). Here the CDR3 DNA reads TGTGCCAGCAGCCCCAGGAGCAGCACAGATACGCAGTATTTT. This translates into CASSPRSSTDTQYF.

This clonotype appeared many times. The gene calls are TRBV28 and TRBJ2-7; 10 bases line up with TRBD1. Germline CDR1 and CDR2: MDHEN and SYDVKM. The CDR3 totals 14 residues. Trimming removed 5 bases from V and 2 bases from J; junction bases left unmatched: 3. CDR3 DNA sequence: TGTGCCAGCAGTCCAGGGACAGGGGCCTACGAGCAGTACTTC. This encodes CASSPGTGAYEQYF.

This clonotype was seen a few times. The rearrangement uses TRBV4-3 and TRBJ2-1, with D possibly being TRBD1 or TRBD2 (5 bases each). Deletions cut 0 bases from V and 0 bases from J, with 12 bases between. The CDR3 runs 17 residues. In germline, CDR1 is LGHNA, CDR2 YSLEER. The chain's CDR3 is CASSQESGPNSYNEQFF. CDR3 DNA sequence: TGCGCCAGCAGCCAAGAGTCGGGACCGAACTCCTACAATGAGCAGTTCTTC.

This clonotype was detected many times. The chain recombines TRBV6-2 or TRBV6-3 with TRBJ2-7; D is tentatively TRBD1 or TRBD2 (5 bases each). The CDR3 loop spans 15 amino acids. V was clipped by 4 bases and J by 5 bases, with 18 bases between them. CDR1 is MNHEY, CDR2 SVGEGT, per germline. CDR3 sequence (DNA): TGTGCCAGCAGTTTAGCCCCCCCATGGGGGAACGAGCAGTACTTC. Protein product: CASSLAPPWGNEQYF.

This clonotype came up a few times. The CDR3 protein is CASTPGLANYEQYF. In DNA form, the CDR3 reads TGTGCCAGCACCCCCGGCCTGGCGAACTACGAGCAGTACTTC. The rearrangement joins TRBV5-5 to TRBJ2-7; D unresolved. The germline gives CDR1 SGHKS, CDR2 YYEKEE (reference sequence). V lost 6 bases to trimming and J lost 3 bases, with 16 bases between them. This CDR3 is built from 14 residues. Full variable domain (outside the CDR3, taken from reference TRBV5-5 and TRBJ2-7): DAGVTQSPTHLIKTRGQQVTLRCSPISGHKSVSWYQQVLGQGPQFIFQYYEKEERGRGNFPDRFSARQFPNYSSELNVNALLLGDSALYLCASTPGLANYEQYFGPGTRLTVT.

Only a few counts were recorded for this clonotype. V gene TRBV7-2 combines with J gene TRBJ2-6; TRBD2 matches 7 bases. Germline V gene data show CDR1 as SGHTA and CDR2 as FQGNSA. V gave up 4 bases and J gave up 1 base; unmatched junction bases: 1. CDR3 size: 15 residues. The CDR3 protein is CASSWGGSGANVLTF. The CDR3 region has the DNA TGTGCCAGCAGCTGGGGGGGGTCTGGGGCCAACGTCCTGACTTTC.